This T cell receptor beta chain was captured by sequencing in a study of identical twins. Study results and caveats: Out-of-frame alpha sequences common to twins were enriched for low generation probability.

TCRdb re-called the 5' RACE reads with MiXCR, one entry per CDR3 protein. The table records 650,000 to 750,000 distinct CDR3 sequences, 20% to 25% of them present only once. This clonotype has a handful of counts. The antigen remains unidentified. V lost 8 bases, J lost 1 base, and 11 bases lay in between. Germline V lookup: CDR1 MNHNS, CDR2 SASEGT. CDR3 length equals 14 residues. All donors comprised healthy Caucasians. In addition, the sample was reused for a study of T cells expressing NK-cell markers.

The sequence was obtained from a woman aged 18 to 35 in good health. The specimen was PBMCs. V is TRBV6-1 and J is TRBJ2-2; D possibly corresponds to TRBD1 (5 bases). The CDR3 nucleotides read TGTGCCAGCTCCAGGGTTGGGAACACCGGGGAGCTGTTTTTT. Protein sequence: CASSRVGNTGELFF.